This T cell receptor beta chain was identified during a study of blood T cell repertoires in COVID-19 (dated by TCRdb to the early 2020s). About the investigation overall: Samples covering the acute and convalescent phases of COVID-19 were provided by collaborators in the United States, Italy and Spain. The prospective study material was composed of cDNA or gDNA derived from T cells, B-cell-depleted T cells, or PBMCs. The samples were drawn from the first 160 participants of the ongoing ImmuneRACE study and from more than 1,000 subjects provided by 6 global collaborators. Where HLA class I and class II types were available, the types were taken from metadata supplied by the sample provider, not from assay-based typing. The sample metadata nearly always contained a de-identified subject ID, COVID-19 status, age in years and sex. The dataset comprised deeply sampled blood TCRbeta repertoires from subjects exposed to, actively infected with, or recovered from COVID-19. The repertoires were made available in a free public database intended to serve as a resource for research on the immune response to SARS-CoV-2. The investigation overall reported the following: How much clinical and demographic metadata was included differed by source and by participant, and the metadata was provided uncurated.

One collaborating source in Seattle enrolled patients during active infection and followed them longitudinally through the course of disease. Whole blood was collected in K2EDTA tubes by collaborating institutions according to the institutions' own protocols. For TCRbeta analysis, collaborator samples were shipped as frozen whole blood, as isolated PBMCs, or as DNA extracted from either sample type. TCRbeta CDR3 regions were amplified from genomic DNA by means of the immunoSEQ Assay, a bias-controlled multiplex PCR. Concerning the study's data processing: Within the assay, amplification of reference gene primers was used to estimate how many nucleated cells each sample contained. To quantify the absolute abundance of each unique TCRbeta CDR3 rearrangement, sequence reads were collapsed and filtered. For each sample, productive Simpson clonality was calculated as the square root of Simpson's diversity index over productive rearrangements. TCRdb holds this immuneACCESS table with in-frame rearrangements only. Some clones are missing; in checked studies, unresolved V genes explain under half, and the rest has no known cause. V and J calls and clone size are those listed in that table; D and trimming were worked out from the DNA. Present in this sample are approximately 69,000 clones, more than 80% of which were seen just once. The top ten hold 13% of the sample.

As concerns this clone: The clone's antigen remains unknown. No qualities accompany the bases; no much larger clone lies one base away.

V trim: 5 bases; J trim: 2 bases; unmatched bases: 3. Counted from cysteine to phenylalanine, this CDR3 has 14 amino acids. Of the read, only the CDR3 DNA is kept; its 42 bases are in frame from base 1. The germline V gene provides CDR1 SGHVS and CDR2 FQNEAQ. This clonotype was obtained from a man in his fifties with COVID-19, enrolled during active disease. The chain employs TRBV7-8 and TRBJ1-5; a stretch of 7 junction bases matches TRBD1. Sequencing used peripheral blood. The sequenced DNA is TGTGCCAGCAGCCCTACAGGGGGCAATCAGCCCCAGCATTTT. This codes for CASSPTGGNQPQHF.